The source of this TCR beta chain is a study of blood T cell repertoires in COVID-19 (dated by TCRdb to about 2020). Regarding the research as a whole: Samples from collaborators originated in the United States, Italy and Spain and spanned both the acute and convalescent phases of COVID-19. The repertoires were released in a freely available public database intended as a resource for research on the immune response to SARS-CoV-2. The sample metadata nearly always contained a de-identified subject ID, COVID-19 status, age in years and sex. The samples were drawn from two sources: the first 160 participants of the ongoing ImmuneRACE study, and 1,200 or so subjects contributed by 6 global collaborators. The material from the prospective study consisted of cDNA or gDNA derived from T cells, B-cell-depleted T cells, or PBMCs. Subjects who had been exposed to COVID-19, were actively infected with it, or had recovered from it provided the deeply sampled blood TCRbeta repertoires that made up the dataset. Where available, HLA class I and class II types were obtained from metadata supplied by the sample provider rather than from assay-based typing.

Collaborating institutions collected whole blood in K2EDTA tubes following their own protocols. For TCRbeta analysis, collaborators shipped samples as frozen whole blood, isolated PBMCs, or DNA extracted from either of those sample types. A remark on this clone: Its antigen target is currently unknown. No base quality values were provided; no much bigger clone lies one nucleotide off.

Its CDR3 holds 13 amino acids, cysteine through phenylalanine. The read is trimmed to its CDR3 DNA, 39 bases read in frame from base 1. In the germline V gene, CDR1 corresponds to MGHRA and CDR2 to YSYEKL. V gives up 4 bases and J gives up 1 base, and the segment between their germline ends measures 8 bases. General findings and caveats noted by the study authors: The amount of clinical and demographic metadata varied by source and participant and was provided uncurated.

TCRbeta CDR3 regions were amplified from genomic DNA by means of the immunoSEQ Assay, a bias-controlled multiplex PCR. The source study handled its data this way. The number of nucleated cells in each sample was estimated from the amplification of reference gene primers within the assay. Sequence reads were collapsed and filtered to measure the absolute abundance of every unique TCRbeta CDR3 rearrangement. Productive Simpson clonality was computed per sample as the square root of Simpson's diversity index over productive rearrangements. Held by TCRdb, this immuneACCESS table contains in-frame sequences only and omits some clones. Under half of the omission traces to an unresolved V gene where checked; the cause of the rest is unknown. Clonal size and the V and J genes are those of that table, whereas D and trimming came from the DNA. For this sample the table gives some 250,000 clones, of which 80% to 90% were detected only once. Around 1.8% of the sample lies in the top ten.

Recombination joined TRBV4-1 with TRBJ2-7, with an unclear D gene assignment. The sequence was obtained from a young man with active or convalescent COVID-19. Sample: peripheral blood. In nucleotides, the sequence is TGCGCCAGCAGCCTATATCTGTCCTACGAGCAGTACTTC. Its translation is CASSLYLSYEQYF.